The present entry profiles one T cell receptor (beta chain) with its context. This specimen belongs to a study of beta chain features in type 1 diabetes. Isolated RNA was reverse transcribed in full, so expressed TCRB transcripts were sequenced. The data were produced by immunoSEQ multiplex PCR, yet TCRdb's version contains in-frame clones alone and is incomplete. The sample contains some 150,000 clones, about 9.1% of which appear only once. Trimming left V 3 bases short and J 1 base short, with 11 bases between. The CDR3 covers 15 residues. Germline CDR1 SGHNT, CDR2 YYREEE (reference sequence). The sample was central memory CD4+ T cells from blood. J is TRBJ2-1 and V is TRBV5-4; a possible D gene is TRBD1 (6 bases). The source of this sequence is a woman aged 40 to 49 in good health. CDR3: CASSSGRGSYNEQFF. CDR3 DNA sequence: TGTGCCAGCAGCTCCGGCAGGGGTTCCTACAATGAGCAGTTCTTC.